The clone carrying this T cell receptor beta chain was recorded at least ten times. Its target is not known. This entry is derived from a study of identical twins. Findings and limits, study-wide: Excess sharing by twins proved weaker in beta out-of-frame sequences. Findings came from cross-sectional statistics, without long-term follow-up of donors. Reduced insertions were recorded for abundant cord blood beta clonotypes, with no such pattern in memory repertoires.

The CDR3 is 13 amino acids. The V and J ends lost 2 bases and 6 bases respectively, with 10 bases between them. Template switching added a universal primer binding site, and final cDNA carried unique molecular identifiers. TCRdb re-called the 5' RACE reads with MiXCR, one entry per CDR3 protein. Of 450,000 to 500,000 distinct CDR3 sequences listed, 14% are singletons. These records were also assigned to another study, of yellow fever vaccine responses in identical twins.

Sequenced input: CD4+ T cells sorted from blood. The chain carries TRBV12-3 or TRBV12-4 and TRBJ2-5; D may be TRBD2 (6 bases). The source is a woman aged 18 to 35 in good health. The CDR3 sequence is CASSLSGEKTQYF. CDR3 DNA sequence: TGTGCCAGCAGTTTATCGGGGGAAAAGACCCAGTACTTC.